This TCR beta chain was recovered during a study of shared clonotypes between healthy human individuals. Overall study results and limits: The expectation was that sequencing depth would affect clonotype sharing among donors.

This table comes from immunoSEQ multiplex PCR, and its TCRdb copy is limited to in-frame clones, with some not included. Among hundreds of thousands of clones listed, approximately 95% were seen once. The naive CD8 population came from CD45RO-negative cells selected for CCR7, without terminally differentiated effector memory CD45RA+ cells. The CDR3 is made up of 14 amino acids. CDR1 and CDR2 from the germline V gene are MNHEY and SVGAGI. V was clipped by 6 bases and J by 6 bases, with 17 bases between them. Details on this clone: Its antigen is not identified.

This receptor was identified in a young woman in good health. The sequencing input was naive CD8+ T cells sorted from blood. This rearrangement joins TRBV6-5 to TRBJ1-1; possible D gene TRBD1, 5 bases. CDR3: CASRVVGGYPEAFF. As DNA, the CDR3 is TGTGCCAGCAGGGTAGTCGGGGGATACCCTGAAGCTTTCTTT.